This entry concerns a single T cell receptor beta chain. Its antigen is unknown. Generated by immunoSEQ multiplex PCR, the TCRdb table keeps only in-frame clones and is missing some. The data show about 83,000 clones, with 65% to 90% seen just once and less than 0.75% held by the top ten. In germline, CDR1 is SGHTA, CDR2 FQGNSA. Deletions cut 0 bases from V and 10 bases from J, with 7 bases between. CDR3 length: 12 residues. The sample comes from a study of OX40 agonist ivuxolimab in advanced cancers. About the study: Partial responses, seen in three patients, involved one hepatocellular carcinoma and two cutaneous melanomas.

Study-wide results and limits: CD8+ T cells (on average) carried more expanded clones than CD4+ T cells.

Baseline was the first blood sampling point, followed by cycle 4 day 1 and cycle 7 day 1. Sample: CD4+ or CD8+ T cells sorted from blood, taken in a trial of the OX40 agonist ivuxolimab. V gene TRBV7-2 combines with J gene TRBJ1-3; D is undetermined. This receptor was taken from an adult with an advanced solid tumor such as melanoma, head and neck, liver or kidney cancer. The CDR3 sequence is CASSLARGTIYF. The CDR3 nucleotides are TGTGCCAGCAGCTTAGCCCGGGGAACCATATATTTT.